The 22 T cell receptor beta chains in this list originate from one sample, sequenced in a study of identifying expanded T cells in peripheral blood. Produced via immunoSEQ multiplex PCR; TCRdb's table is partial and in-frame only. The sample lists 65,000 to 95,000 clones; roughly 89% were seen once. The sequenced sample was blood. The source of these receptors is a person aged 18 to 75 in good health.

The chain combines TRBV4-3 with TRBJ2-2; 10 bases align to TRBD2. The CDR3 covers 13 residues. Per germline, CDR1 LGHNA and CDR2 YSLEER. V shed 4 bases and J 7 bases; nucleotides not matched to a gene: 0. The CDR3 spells CASSLAGGGELFF. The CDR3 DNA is TGCGCCAGCAGCCTAGCGGGGGGCGGGGAGCTGTTTTTT.

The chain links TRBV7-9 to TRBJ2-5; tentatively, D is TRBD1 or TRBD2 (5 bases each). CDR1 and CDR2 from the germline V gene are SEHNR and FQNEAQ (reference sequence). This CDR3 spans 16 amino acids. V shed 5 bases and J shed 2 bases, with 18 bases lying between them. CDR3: CASSQDRKWGQETQYF. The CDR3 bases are TGTGCCAGCAGCCAGGACCGAAAATGGGGGCAAGAGACCCAGTACTTC.

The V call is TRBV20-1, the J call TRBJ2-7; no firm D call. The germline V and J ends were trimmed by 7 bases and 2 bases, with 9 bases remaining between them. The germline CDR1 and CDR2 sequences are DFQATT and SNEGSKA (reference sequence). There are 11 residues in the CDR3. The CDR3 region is CSVAETYEQYF. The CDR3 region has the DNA TGCAGTGTGGCAGAGACCTACGAGCAGTACTTC.

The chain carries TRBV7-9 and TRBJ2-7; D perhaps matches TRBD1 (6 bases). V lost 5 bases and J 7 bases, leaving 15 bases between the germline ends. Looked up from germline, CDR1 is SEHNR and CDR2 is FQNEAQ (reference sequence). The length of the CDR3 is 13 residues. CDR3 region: CASSIPGVGEQYF. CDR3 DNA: TGTGCCAGCAGCATCCCAGGGGTAGGTGAGCAGTACTTC.

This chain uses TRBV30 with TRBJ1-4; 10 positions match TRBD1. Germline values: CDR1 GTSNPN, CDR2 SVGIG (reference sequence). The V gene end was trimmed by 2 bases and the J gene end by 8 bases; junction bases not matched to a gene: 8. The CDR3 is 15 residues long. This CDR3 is CAWSLLGQGLEKLFF. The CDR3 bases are TGTGCCTGGAGTCTTTTGGGACAGGGGTTAGAAAAACTGTTTTTT.

DNA of the CDR3: TGTGCCAGCGGCCCCCGAGAGACCCAGTACTTC. Amino acids: CASGPRETQYF. The gene calls are TRBV6-6 and TRBJ2-5; D is unresolved. Germline CDR1 reads MNHNY; CDR2 reads SVGAGI (reference sequence). Trimming stripped 8 bases from V and 4 bases from J, with 8 bases between. This CDR3 is 11 amino acids long.

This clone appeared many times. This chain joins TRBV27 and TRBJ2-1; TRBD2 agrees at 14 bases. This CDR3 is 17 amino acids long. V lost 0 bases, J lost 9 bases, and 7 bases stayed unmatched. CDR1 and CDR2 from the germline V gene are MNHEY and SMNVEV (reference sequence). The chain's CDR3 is CASSLSVGTSGSGEQFF. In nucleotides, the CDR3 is TGTGCCAGCAGTTTATCCGTCGGGACTAGCGGGAGTGGTGAGCAGTTCTTC.

The CDR3 coding sequence is TGTGCCAGCAGCCAAGTTCTCGGCGGCGAGCAGTACTTC. The encoded protein is CASSQVLGGEQYF. The J gene is TRBJ2-7, the V gene TRBV14; no clear D gene. This CDR3 is built from 13 residues. Looked up from germline, CDR1 is SGHDN and CDR2 is FVKESK. Trimming left V 1 base short and J 6 bases short, with 10 bases between.

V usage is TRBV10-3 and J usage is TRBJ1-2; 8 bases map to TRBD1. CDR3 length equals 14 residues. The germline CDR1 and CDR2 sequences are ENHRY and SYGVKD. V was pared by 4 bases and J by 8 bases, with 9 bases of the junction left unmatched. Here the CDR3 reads CAISGDRSMWGYTF. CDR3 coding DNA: TGTGCCATCAGTGGGGACAGGTCTATGTGGGGCTACACCTTC.

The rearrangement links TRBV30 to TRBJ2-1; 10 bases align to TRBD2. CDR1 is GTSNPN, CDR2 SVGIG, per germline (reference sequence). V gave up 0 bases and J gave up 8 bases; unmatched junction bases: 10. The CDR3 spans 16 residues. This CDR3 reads CAWSVKQRLAGDEQFF. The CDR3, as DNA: TGTGCCTGGAGTGTAAAACAGCGACTAGCGGGCGATGAGCAGTTCTTC.

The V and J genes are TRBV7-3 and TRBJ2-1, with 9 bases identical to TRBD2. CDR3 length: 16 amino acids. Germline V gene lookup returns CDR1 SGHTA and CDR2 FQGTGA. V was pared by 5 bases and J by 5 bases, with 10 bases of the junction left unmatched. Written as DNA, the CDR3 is TGTGCCAGCAGCGAGCCCGGGACTAGCAGACACAATGAGCAGTTCTTC. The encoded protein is CASSEPGTSRHNEQFF.

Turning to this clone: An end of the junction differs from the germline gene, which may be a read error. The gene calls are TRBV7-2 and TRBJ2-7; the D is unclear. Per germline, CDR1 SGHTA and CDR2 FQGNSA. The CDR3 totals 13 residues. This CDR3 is CATSDTFSYEQYF. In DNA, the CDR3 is TGTGCCACCAGCGACACCTTCTCCTACGAGCAGTACTTC.

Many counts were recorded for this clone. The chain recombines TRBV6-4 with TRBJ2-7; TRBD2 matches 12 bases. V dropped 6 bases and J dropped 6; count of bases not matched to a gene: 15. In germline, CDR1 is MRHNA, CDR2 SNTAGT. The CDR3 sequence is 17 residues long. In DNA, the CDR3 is TGTGCCAGCAGGGGACTAGCGGGCTCCTGTAGTGGAAGCGAGCAGTACTTC. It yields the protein CASRGLAGSCSGSEQYF.

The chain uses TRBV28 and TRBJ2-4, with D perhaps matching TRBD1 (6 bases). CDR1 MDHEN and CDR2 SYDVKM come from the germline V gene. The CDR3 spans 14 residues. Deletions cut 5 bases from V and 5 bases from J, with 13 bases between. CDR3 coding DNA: TGTGCCAGCAGTAAGGGACAACCACAAAACATTCAGTACTTC. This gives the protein CASSKGQPQNIQYF.

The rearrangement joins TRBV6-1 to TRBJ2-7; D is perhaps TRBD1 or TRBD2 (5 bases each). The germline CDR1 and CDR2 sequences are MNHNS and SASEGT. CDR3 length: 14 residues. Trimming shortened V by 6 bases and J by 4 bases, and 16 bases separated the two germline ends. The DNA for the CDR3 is TGTGCCAGCAGACGGGACGCCTGGGGTTACGAGCAGTACTTC. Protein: CASRRDAWGYEQYF.

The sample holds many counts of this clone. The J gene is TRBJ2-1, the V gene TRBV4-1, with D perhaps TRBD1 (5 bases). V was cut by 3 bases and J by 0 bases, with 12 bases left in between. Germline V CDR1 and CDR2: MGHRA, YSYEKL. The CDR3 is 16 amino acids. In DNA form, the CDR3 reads TGCGCCAGCAGCCAGGTGGACATAATCTCCTACAATGAGCAGTTCTTC. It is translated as CASSQVDIISYNEQFF.

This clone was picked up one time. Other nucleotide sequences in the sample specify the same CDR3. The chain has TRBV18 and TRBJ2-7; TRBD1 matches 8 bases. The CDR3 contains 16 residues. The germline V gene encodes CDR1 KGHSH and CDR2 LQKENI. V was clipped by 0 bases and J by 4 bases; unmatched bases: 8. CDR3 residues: CASSPPATGGSYEQYF. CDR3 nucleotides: TGTGCCAGCTCACCACCCGCCACAGGGGGTTCGTACGAGCAGTACTTC.

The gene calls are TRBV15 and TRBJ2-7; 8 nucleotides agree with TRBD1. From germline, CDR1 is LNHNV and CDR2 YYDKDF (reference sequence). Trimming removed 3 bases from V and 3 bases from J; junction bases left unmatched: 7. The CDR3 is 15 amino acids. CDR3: CATSSNRDRLYEQYF. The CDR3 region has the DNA TGTGCCACCAGCAGCAACCGGGACAGGCTCTACGAGCAGTACTTC.

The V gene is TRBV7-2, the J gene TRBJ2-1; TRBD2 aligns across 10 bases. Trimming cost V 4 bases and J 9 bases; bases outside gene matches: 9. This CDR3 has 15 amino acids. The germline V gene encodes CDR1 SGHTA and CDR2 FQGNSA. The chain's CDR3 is CASSSSGTSEGEQFF. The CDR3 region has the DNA TGTGCCAGCAGCTCCTCCGGGACTAGCGAAGGTGAGCAGTTCTTC.

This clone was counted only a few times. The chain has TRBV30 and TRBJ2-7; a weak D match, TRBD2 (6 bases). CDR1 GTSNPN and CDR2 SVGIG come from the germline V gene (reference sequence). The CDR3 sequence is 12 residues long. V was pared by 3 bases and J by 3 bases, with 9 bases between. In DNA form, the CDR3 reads TGTGCCTGGAGGGGACTTTTCTACGAGCAGTACTTC. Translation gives CAWRGLFYEQYF.

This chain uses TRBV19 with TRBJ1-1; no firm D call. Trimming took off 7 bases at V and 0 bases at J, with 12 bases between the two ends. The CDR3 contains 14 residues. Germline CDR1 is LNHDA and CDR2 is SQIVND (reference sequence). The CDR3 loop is CASMVEGLNTEAFF. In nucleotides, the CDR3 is TGTGCCAGTATGGTGGAGGGCTTGAACACTGAAGCTTTCTTT. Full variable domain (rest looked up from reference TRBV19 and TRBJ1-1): DGGITQSPKYLFRKEGQNVTLSCEQNLNHDAMYWYRQDPGQGLRLIYYSQIVNDFQKGDIAEGYSVSREKKESFPLTVTSAQKNPTAFYLCASMVEGLNTEAFFGQGTRLTVV.

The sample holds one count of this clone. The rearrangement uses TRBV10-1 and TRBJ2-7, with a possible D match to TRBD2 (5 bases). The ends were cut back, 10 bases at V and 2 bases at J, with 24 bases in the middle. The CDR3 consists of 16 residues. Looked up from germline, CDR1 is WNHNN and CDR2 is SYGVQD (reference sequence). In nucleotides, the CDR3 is TGCGCCACCGGACTTCGGCCCCGAGGCCGAACCTACGAGCAGTACTTC. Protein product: CATGLRPRGRTYEQYF.